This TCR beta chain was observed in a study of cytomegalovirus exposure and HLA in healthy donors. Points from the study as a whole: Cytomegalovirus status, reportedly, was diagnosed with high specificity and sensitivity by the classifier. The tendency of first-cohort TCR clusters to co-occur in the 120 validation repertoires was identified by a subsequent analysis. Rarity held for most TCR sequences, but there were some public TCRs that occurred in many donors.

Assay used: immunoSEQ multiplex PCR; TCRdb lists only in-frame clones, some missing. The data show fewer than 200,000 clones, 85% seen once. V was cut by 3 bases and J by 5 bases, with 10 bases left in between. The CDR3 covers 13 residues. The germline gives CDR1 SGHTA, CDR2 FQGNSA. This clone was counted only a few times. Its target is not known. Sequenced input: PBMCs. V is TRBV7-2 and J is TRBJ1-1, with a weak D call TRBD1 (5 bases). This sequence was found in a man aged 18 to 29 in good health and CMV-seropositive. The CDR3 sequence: CASSFGRDTEAFF. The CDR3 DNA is TGTGCCAGCAGCTTCGGCAGGGATACTGAAGCTTTCTTT.